These 4 T cell receptor beta chains were sequenced from one sample in a study of blood T cell repertoires in COVID-19 (dated by TCRdb to about 2020). The library came from the immunoSEQ multiplex PCR assay. In TCRdb, the immuneACCESS table is reduced to in-frame sequences with V and J assigned. These tables do not hold every clone; where another copy was compared, an unresolved V gene accounts for under half, and the others remain unexplained. The sample yields about 160,000 clones; about 88% were counted once. Roughly 5.4% of the sample is in the top ten clones. The source material was peripheral blood. These receptor sequences come from a woman aged 45 to 65 with COVID-19, enrolled during active disease.

The V gene is TRBV6-5, the J gene TRBJ1-1; no reliable D call. Germline CDR1 MNHEY, CDR2 SVGAGI. The length of the CDR3 is 14 residues. V was cut by 5 bases and J by 4 bases, with 14 bases left in between. CDR3 DNA sequence: TGTGCCAGCAGTCAAAGGGAGGGCGGCACTGAAGCTTTCTTT. This translates into CASSQREGGTEAFF.

The gene calls are TRBV6-4 and TRBJ1-5; D unclear. This CDR3 comprises 13 residues. Between the trimmed V and J ends, which lost 0 bases and 6 bases, there was a span of 6 bases. The V gene's germline CDR1 is MRHNA and CDR2 SNTAGT. The CDR3 region is CASSDSSGQPQHF. The CDR3 nucleotides are TGTGCCAGCAGTGACTCGTCGGGTCAGCCCCAGCATTTT.

The genes are TRBV7-9 and TRBJ2-6, with D possibly matching TRBD1 (6 bases). V lost 0 bases and J 4 bases, leaving 19 bases between the germline ends. CDR3 length: 19 amino acids. Germline V lookup: CDR1 SEHNR, CDR2 FQNEAQ (reference sequence). The CDR3 here is CASSLANMSPGVGANVLTF. The CDR3 DNA reads as TGTGCCAGCAGCTTAGCTAATATGTCTCCAGGGGTAGGGGCCAACGTCCTGACTTTC.

The gene calls are TRBV4-1 and TRBJ2-3, with 12 bases lining up with TRBD2. Trimming took 4 bases from V and 4 from J; bases not matched to a gene: 12. This CDR3 is 18 amino acids long. Germline V gene sequence: CDR1 MGHRA, CDR2 YSYEKL. Here the CDR3 reads CASSPQGLAGGQADTQYF. CDR3 DNA sequence: TGCGCCAGCAGCCCCCAGGGGCTAGCGGGGGGGCAAGCAGATACGCAGTATTTT.